Each of the 2 T cell receptor beta chains below was sequenced from the same sample in a study of vaccination and CD4 T cells after COVID-19. The time point is: late sampling 161 to 241 days after vaccination in a few convalescent patients. Treatment noted: approximately nine-day PBMC culture with coronavirus spike peptide pools or control peptides (ViraFEST assay). Cultured CD4+ T-cell DNA underwent Oncomine TCR Beta short-read sequencing. TCRdb re-called the PCR reads with MiXCR, one entry per CDR3 protein. The sample carries 20,000 to 25,000 distinct CDR3 sequences, about half recorded once. No antigen has been identified for these receptors. Sequencing used CD4+ T cells from blood, cultured in vitro, obtained about 7 months after SARS-CoV-2 vaccination. These receptors were obtained from a human donor who had recovered from COVID-19.

The rearrangement links TRBV6-1 to TRBJ2-1; 16 bases line up with TRBD2. There are 19 residues in the CDR3. V lost 6 bases to trimming and J lost 3 bases; unmatched junction nucleotides: 11. Germline assignment: CDR1 MNHNS and CDR2 SASEGT. The CDR3 here is CASRQGTSGRVAHYNEQFF. CDR3 bases: TGTGCCAGCAGGCAAGGGACTAGCGGGAGGGTGGCGCACTACAATGAGCAGTTCTTC.

The V and J genes are TRBV7-9 and TRBJ2-5; 7 positions match TRBD2. The CDR3 is 15 residues long. The germline V gene has CDR1 SEHNR and CDR2 FQNEAQ (reference sequence). With 7 bases clipped from V and 7 bases from J, the junction kept 15 bases outside the gene matches. The CDR3 sequence: CASNQIGAGEGTQYF. In nucleotides, the CDR3 is TGTGCCAGCAACCAAATCGGGGCGGGAGAGGGGACCCAGTACTTC. Variable domain in full (rest from reference TRBV7-9 and TRBJ2-5): DTGVSQNPRHKITKRGQNVTFRCDPISEHNRLYWYRQTLGQGPEFLTYFQNEAQLEKSRLLSDRFSAERPKGSFSTLEIQRTEQGDSAMYLCASNQIGAGEGTQYFGPGTRLLVL.